A single sample gave rise to the 25 T cell receptor beta chains below, sequenced in a study of identical twins. Via MiXCR, TCRdb re-called the 5' RACE reads, giving one row per CDR3 protein. The sample lists about 430,000 distinct CDR3 sequences; approximately 17% were seen once. Sequenced sample: naive T cells sorted from blood. The receptors were sampled from a man in his fifties or sixties in good health.

J is TRBJ2-1 and V is TRBV4-1, with 7 bases fitting TRBD1. Germline CDR1 is MGHRA and CDR2 is YSYEKL. The V segment lost 4 bases and the J segment 9 bases; nucleotides outside the gene matches: 3. The CDR3 contains 12 residues. As DNA, the CDR3 is TGCGCCAGCAGCCCCGACAGGGCTGAGCAGTTCTTC. Its protein product is CASSPDRAEQFF.

Written as DNA, the CDR3 is TGTGCCAGCAGCCCGGCCAGCGGGAGGTGGAATGAGCAGTTCTTC. Residues: CASSPASGRWNEQFF. This sequence joins TRBV7-2 and TRBJ2-1; 9 nucleotides line up with TRBD2. Germline V gene data show CDR1 as SGHTA and CDR2 as FQGNSA. The CDR3 is made up of 15 amino acids. With V trimmed by 5 bases and J by 7 bases, 9 bases remained unmatched.

CDR3 sequence (DNA): TGTGCCAGCAGTGCCCTTACGGGGGTTGGAAACATTCAGTACTTC. Translated, it gives CASSALTGVGNIQYF. This chain connects TRBV2 to TRBJ2-4; the D gene is possibly TRBD2 (6 bases). Between the trimmed V and J ends, which lost 4 bases and 6 bases, there was a span of 16 bases. From germline, CDR1 is SNHLY and CDR2 FYNNEI. This CDR3 region has 15 residues.

The chain combines TRBV29-1 with TRBJ2-2, with D possibly being TRBD1 or TRBD2 (5 bases each). The CDR3 is 14 residues long. Germline V gene lookup returns CDR1 SQVTM and CDR2 ANQGSEA. V lost 3 bases, J lost 4 bases, and 12 bases lay in between. CDR3 protein: CSVDSRGVTGELFF. CDR3 coding DNA: TGCAGCGTTGATTCCAGAGGGGTCACCGGGGAGCTGTTTTTT.

This clonotype came up a few times. The J gene is TRBJ2-6, the V gene TRBV6-1; 7 bases are a match to TRBD1. In germline, CDR1 is MNHNS, CDR2 SASEGT. The CDR3 contains 16 residues. Trimming removed 9 bases from V and 0 bases from J; junction bases left unmatched: 8. Here the CDR3 reads CARDYRGSSGANVLTF. The CDR3 nucleotides read TGTGCCAGAGACTACAGGGGTAGCTCTGGGGCCAACGTCCTGACTTTC.

This clonotype was picked up a small number of times. The V and J genes are TRBV2 and TRBJ2-1; 11 nucleotides match TRBD2. The J segment lost 8 bases and the V segment lost 6 bases, leaving 9 bases of the junction unmatched. The length of the CDR3 is 15 residues. Germline V gene lookup returns CDR1 SNHLY and CDR2 FYNNEI. CDR3 in DNA: TGTGCCAGCAGCCCGGGACTAGCGGAGGGCGATGAGCAGTTCTTC. Translation: CASSPGLAEGDEQFF.

This sequence joins TRBV11-2 and TRBJ2-7; D is undetermined. The germline V and J ends were trimmed by 1 base and 7 bases, with 11 bases remaining between them. This CDR3 comprises 13 residues. The germline V gene has CDR1 SGHAT and CDR2 FQNNGV. The CDR3 DNA is TGTGCCAGCAGCTTAGTTCTGGGTTGGGAGCAGTACTTC. It encodes CASSLVLGWEQYF. Full variable domain (remainder filled in from reference TRBV11-2 and TRBJ2-7): EAGVAQSPRYKIIEKRQSVAFWCNPISGHATLYWYQQILGQGPKLLIQFQNNGVVDDSQLPKDRFSAERLKGVDSTLKIQPAKLEDSAVYLCASSLVLGWEQYFGPGTRLTVT.

The gene calls are TRBV19 and TRBJ1-1; D uncertain. CDR3 length: 12 residues. Between the trimmed V and J ends, which lost 3 bases and 6 bases, there was a span of 8 bases. From germline, CDR1 is LNHDA and CDR2 SQIVND (reference sequence). CDR3 in DNA: TGTGCCAGTAGTATTCGTGCGGCTGAAGCTTTCTTT. Protein sequence: CASSIRAAEAFF. Full variable domain (missing parts from reference TRBV19 and TRBJ1-1): DGGITQSPKYLFRKEGQNVTLSCEQNLNHDAMYWYRQDPGQGLRLIYYSQIVNDFQKGDIAEGYSVSREKKESFPLTVTSAQKNPTAFYLCASSIRAAEAFFGQGTRLTVV.

This clonotype was seen more than once but under ten times. The chain has TRBV7-9 and TRBJ2-3, with D uncertain. There are 14 residues in the CDR3. In germline, CDR1 is SEHNR, CDR2 FQNEAQ (reference sequence). The V end was cut by 5 bases, the J end by 2 bases, with 11 bases between. DNA for the CDR3: TGTGCCAGCAGCCCAATGGTCGTCACAGATACGCAGTATTTT. As protein: CASSPMVVTDTQYF.

This clonotype showed up just a few times. The chain is built from TRBV29-1 and TRBJ1-1; D unclear. CDR1 and CDR2 (germline): SQVTM, ANQGSEA. CDR3 length: 16 amino acids. Trimming shortened V by 4 bases and J by 1 base, and 19 bases separated the two germline ends. CDR3 DNA: TGCAGCGTTGTTGTCTTTCGGTATGATGCGAACACTGAAGCTTTCTTT. This sequence encodes CSVVVFRYDANTEAFF.

This clonotype has only a few counts. The rearrangement links TRBV20-1 to TRBJ2-5; TRBD2 is a possible D gene (5 bases). The V gene's germline CDR1 is DFQATT and CDR2 SNEGSKA (reference sequence). The CDR3 is 14 residues long. Trimming removed 0 bases at V and 5 bases at J, with 13 bases between. The DNA for the CDR3 is TGCAGTGCTAGAGATGGCGGGCTAGTTGAGACCCAGTACTTC. Translated: CSARDGGLVETQYF.

This clonotype was found a few times. This chain uses TRBV9 with TRBJ2-1; TRBD2 matches 7 bases. The CDR3 is 14 residues long. Per the germline V gene, CDR1 is SGDLS and CDR2 is YYNGEE. V lost 0 bases and J lost 9; bases outside the gene matches: 6. CDR3 DNA sequence: TGTGCCAGCAGCGTAGAGGCAAGCGGGGTTGAGCAGTTCTTC. This gives the protein CASSVEASGVEQFF.

The V gene is TRBV6-2 or TRBV6-3, the J gene TRBJ2-7, with D tentatively TRBD1 or TRBD2 (5 bases each). The V and J ends lost 6 bases and 2 bases respectively, with 14 bases between them. In germline, CDR1 is MNHEY, CDR2 SVGEGT. The CDR3 totals 14 residues. The CDR3, as DNA: TGTGCCAGCAGAGACCGGGACGGACCCTACGAGCAGTACTTC. Protein sequence: CASRDRDGPYEQYF.

This chain joins TRBV20-1 and TRBJ2-5; 7 positions agree with TRBD2. Trimming removed 5 bases from V and 5 bases from J; junction bases left unmatched: 14. The germline CDR1 and CDR2 sequences are DFQATT and SNEGSKA (reference sequence). The CDR3 extends over 15 amino acids. CDR3 sequence: CSAGAAGEGSETQYF. The CDR3 region has the DNA TGCAGTGCTGGGGCCGCGGGGGAGGGTTCGGAGACCCAGTACTTC.

The J gene is TRBJ1-5, the V gene TRBV4-3; D may be TRBD1 (6 bases). The CDR3 is 15 amino acids. Germline V CDR1 and CDR2: LGHNA, YSLEER. V lost 0 bases and J 5 bases, leaving 11 bases between the germline ends. The CDR3 DNA reads TGCGCCAGCAGCCAAGACTCAGGGGTGGATCAGCCCCAGCATTTT. Amino acids: CASSQDSGVDQPQHF.

This chain joins TRBV11-2 and TRBJ1-6; weak D call: TRBD1 (5 bases). CDR1 is SGHAT and CDR2 is FQNNGV in the germline V gene. CDR3 size: 15 residues. V was shortened by 2 bases and J by 5 bases, with 10 bases between the two germline ends. The CDR3 DNA sequence: TGTGCCAGCAGCTTAACGGGGCTGAATAATTCACCCCTCCACTTT. Protein product: CASSLTGLNNSPLHF.

This clonotype was seen a handful of times. The genes are TRBV20-1 and TRBJ2-7, with 10 bases aligning to TRBD2. Germline-derived CDR1 and CDR2 are DFQATT and SNEGSKA (reference sequence). V lost 1 base, J lost 4 bases, and 4 bases stayed unmatched. The CDR3 sequence is 14 residues long. CDR3 bases: TGCAGTGCTAGAGGGCTAGCGGGAGTGTACGAGCAGTACTTC. Amino acid sequence: CSARGLAGVYEQYF.

The table lists this clonotype with many counts. J is TRBJ2-1 and V is TRBV11-2, with D unresolved. From germline, CDR1 is SGHAT and CDR2 FQNNGV. Trimming pared 1 base from V and 8 bases from J, leaving 3 bases between. There are 11 residues in the CDR3. This CDR3 reads CASSLVHEQFF. The CDR3 nucleotides read TGTGCCAGCAGCTTAGTCCATGAGCAGTTCTTC. The variable domain in full, completed from reference TRBV11-2 and TRBJ2-1, reads EAGVAQSPRYKIIEKRQSVAFWCNPISGHATLYWYQQILGQGPKLLIQFQNNGVVDDSQLPKDRFSAERLKGVDSTLKIQPAKLEDSAVYLCASSLVHEQFFGPGTRLTVL.

This clonotype showed up many times. The genes are TRBV24-1 and TRBJ2-1; D may be TRBD2 (5 bases). Trimming stripped 7 bases from V and 4 bases from J, with 10 bases between. Germline-derived CDR1 and CDR2 are KGHDR and SFDVKD. The CDR3 has 13 residues. CDR3 nucleotides: TGTGCCACCAGCCGTCGCGGGTACAATGAGCAGTTCTTC. It yields the protein CATSRRGYNEQFF.

The gene calls are TRBV5-1 and TRBJ2-5; D ambiguous. CDR1 and CDR2 (germline): SGHRS, YFSETQ. Trimming took 0 bases from V and 5 from J, leaving 8 bases between them. The CDR3 has 13 amino acids. In DNA, the CDR3 is TGCGCCAGCAGCTTGGCAGCGTGGGAGACCCAGTACTTC. Translation: CASSLAAWETQYF.

The rearrangement links TRBV24-1 to TRBJ2-2; D gene unclear. Germline loops: CDR1 KGHDR, CDR2 SFDVKD. V dropped 9 bases and J dropped 1 base, with 5 bases sitting between them. The length of the CDR3 is 12 residues. Written as DNA, the CDR3 is TGTGCCACCGCACAGAACACCGGGGAGCTGTTTTTT. Translated, it gives CATAQNTGELFF.

J is TRBJ2-1 and V is TRBV5-1; TRBD2 agrees at 13 bases. CDR1 and CDR2 (germline): SGHRS, YFSETQ. The CDR3 runs to 15 residues. Trimming removed 4 bases from V and 9 bases from J; junction bases left unmatched: 7. The CDR3 sequence: CASSIGLAGAGEQFF. The CDR3 coding sequence is TGCGCCAGCAGCATCGGACTAGCGGGAGCCGGTGAGCAGTTCTTC.

In this sample, this clonotype turned up a few times. The chain is built from TRBV11-2 and TRBJ2-1, with 7 bases matching TRBD2. Germline-derived CDR1 and CDR2 are SGHAT and FQNNGV. This CDR3 spans 16 amino acids. With 1 base clipped from V and 9 bases from J, the junction kept 12 bases outside the gene matches. The CDR3 nucleotides are TGTGCCAGCAGCTTAGCTGGTTTGGCGGGGGATGGTGAGCAGTTCTTC. Translated, it gives CASSLAGLAGDGEQFF. Full variable domain (remainder filled in from reference TRBV11-2 and TRBJ2-1): EAGVAQSPRYKIIEKRQSVAFWCNPISGHATLYWYQQILGQGPKLLIQFQNNGVVDDSQLPKDRFSAERLKGVDSTLKIQPAKLEDSAVYLCASSLAGLAGDGEQFFGPGTRLTVL.

This clonotype was counted many times. The chain has TRBV4-2 and TRBJ1-2; D is unclear. Per the germline V gene, CDR1 is LGHNA and CDR2 is YNFKEQ. This CDR3 spans 14 amino acids. The V end was cut by 1 base, the J end by 2 bases, with 8 bases between. This CDR3 reads CASSQGAENYGYTF. CDR3 bases: TGTGCCAGCAGCCAAGGGGCAGAAAACTATGGCTACACCTTC.

The chain joins TRBV29-1 to TRBJ1-2; maybe TRBD1 (5 bases). The CDR3 spans 14 residues. Between the trimmed V and J ends, which lost 6 bases and 3 bases, there was a span of 17 bases. Germline lookup yields CDR1 SQVTM and CDR2 ANQGSEA. DNA of the CDR3: TGCAGCGTGGGGGGGGGTGAAACGGACTATGGCTACACCTTC. It translates to CSVGGGETDYGYTF. The full variable domain, completed using reference TRBV29-1 and TRBJ1-2, is SAVISQKPSRDICQRGTSLTIQCQVDSQVTMMFWYRQQPGQSLTLIATANQGSEATYESGFVIDKFPISRPNLTFSTLTVSNMSPEDSSIYLCSVGGGETDYGYTFGSGTRLTVV.